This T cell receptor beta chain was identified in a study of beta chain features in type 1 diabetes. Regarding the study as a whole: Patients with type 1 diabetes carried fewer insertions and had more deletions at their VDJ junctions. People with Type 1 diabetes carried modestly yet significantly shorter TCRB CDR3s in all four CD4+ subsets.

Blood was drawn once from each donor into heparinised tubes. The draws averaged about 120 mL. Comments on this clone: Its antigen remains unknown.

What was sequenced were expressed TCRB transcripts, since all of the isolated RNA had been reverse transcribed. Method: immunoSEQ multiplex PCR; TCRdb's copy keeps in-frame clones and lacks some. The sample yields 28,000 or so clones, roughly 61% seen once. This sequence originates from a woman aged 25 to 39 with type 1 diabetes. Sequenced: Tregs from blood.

The CDR3 DNA reads as TGTGCCAGCAGTCAATACAACAGGCAAGAGACCCAGTACTTC. It is translated as CASSQYNRQETQYF. The rearrangement joins TRBV28 to TRBJ2-5, with D possibly matching TRBD1 (5 bases). This CDR3 has 14 amino acids. Germline V gives CDR1 MDHEN, CDR2 SYDVKM. Trimming removed 5 bases from V and 2 bases from J, with 12 bases in between. Supplemented by reference TRBV28 and TRBJ2-5, the full variable domain reads DVKVTQSSRYLVKRTGEKVFLECVQDMDHENMFWYRQDPGLGLRLIYFSYDVKMKEKGDIPEGYSVSREKKERFSLILESASTNQTSMYLCASSQYNRQETQYFGPGTRLLVL.